These 9 T cell receptor beta chains share one sample of origin, sequenced in a study of shared clonotypes between healthy human individuals. Sequencing used immunoSEQ multiplex PCR; TCRdb keeps in-frame clones, though not all of them. The table has roughly 2.1 million clones, just over 90% seen once. Naivety among CD8 cells was defined by CD45RO negativity and positive CCR7 selection, thereby excluding terminally differentiated effector memory CD45RA+ cells. Source material: naive CD8+ T cells from PBMCs. All receptors come from a man aged 18 to 29 in good health. Some clones in this sample may be carry-over from other donors' samples.

About this clone: Other DNA variants within this sample encode the same CDR3. CDR3 loop: CASSLGGWTEAFF. DNA of the CDR3: TGTGCCAGCAGCTTGGGTGGGTGGACTGAAGCTTTCTTT. This rearrangement joins TRBV7-6 to TRBJ1-1; D unresolved. The CDR3 totals 13 residues. The germline gives CDR1 SGHVS, CDR2 FNYEAQ. V was pared by 3 bases and J by 5 bases, with 10 bases between.

This chain uses TRBV28 with TRBJ2-7; D remains unclear. V was clipped by 7 bases and J by 2 bases, with 15 bases between them. Per the germline V gene, CDR1 is MDHEN and CDR2 is SYDVKM. The CDR3 is made up of 14 amino acids. The CDR3 DNA sequence: TGTGCCAGCATCCCCCCCAGGAGAACCTACGAGCAGTACTTC. This translates into CASIPPRRTYEQYF.

The chain combines TRBV28 with TRBJ2-7, with a tentative D call TRBD2 (5 bases). The ends were cut back, 6 bases at V and 4 bases at J, with 13 bases in the middle. The CDR3 runs to 13 residues. Per germline, CDR1 MDHEN and CDR2 SYDVKM. CDR3 in DNA: TGTGCCAGCAGGAGCCTTGGGAGATACGAGCAGTACTTC. Translating gives CASRSLGRYEQYF.

This clone was seen a single time. The chain carries TRBV6-4 and TRBJ2-5; D possibly corresponds to TRBD1 (6 bases). Germline-derived CDR1 and CDR2 are MRHNA and SNTAGT. Trimming took 4 bases from V and 5 from J, leaving 14 bases between them. The CDR3 sequence is 14 residues long. CDR3: CASSGTETRETQYF. CDR3 bases: TGTGCCAGCAGTGGGACAGAGACAAGGGAGACCCAGTACTTC.

The rearrangement uses TRBV7-2 and TRBJ2-7; D is unresolved. The CDR3 has 16 residues. Trimming cost V 0 bases and J 2 bases, with 14 bases left between them. The germline V gene encodes CDR1 SGHTA and CDR2 FQGNSA. In DNA, the CDR3 is TGTGCCAGCAGCTTAGCATTATATCAGGTCCCCTACGAGCAGTACTTC. This translates into CASSLALYQVPYEQYF.

As for this clone: The sample carries other DNA sequences with the same CDR3. The chain links TRBV4-2 to TRBJ2-7; unclear D gene. Deletions cut 0 bases from V and 2 bases from J, with 2 bases between. Germline lookup yields CDR1 LGHNA and CDR2 YNFKEQ. The CDR3 covers 12 residues. CDR3 protein: CASSQDPYEQYF. CDR3 in DNA: TGTGCCAGCAGCCAAGATCCCTACGAGCAGTACTTC.

This clone turned up a few times. The V call is TRBV29-1, the J call TRBJ1-1, with D possibly TRBD1 on 5 matching bases. This CDR3 is 11 amino acids long. Trimming shortened V by 5 bases and J by 4 bases, and 8 bases separated the two germline ends. In germline, CDR1 is SQVTM, CDR2 ANQGSEA. This chain's CDR3 is CSVSGGTEAFF. The CDR3 nucleotides are TGCAGCGTTAGTGGGGGCACTGAAGCTTTCTTT.

The rearrangement uses TRBV28 and TRBJ1-2, with D unresolved. Trimming took off 5 bases at V and 5 bases at J, with 21 bases between the two ends. Germline loops: CDR1 MDHEN, CDR2 SYDVKM. The CDR3 runs 16 residues. The CDR3 here is CASSRTRNRAPYGYTF. CDR3 nucleotides: TGTGCCAGCAGTCGAACTCGAAACCGGGCCCCTTATGGCTACACCTTC.

V gene TRBV5-6 combines with J gene TRBJ1-5, with D possibly TRBD1 on 6 matching bases. CDR1 is SGHDT and CDR2 is YYEEEE in the germline V gene. V was clipped by 4 bases and J by 10 bases, with 30 bases between them. This CDR3 spans 18 amino acids. The CDR3 DNA is TGTGCCAGCAGCCCCCGTGTAGTGGGGGGCCACTTATCAGGCCCCCAGCATTTT. This gives the protein CASSPRVVGGHLSGPQHF.